What follows is one T cell receptor (beta chain) and its context. Its antigen specificity is not known. No much larger clonotype is one base removed from it; base qualities were not supplied. The immunoSEQ Assay, a bias-controlled multiplex PCR, was used to amplify TCRbeta CDR3 regions from genomic DNA. In the paper's pipeline: The number of nucleated cells in each sample was estimated from the amplification of reference gene primers within the assay. To quantify the absolute abundance of each unique TCRbeta CDR3 rearrangement, sequence reads were collapsed and filtered. For each sample, productive Simpson clonality was calculated as the square root of Simpson's diversity index over productive rearrangements. This is the immuneACCESS table as TCRdb keeps it, with only in-frame sequences that have V and J called. A part of the clones is gone; compared with another copy, unresolved V genes explain less than half, and the rest is unexplained. V and J calls and clone size are copied from that table; D and trimming were computed from the DNA. Recorded for this sample are over 40,000 clones; 75% to 90% of them occurred a single time. Under 3.5% of the sample goes to the ten largest clones.

The data were taken from a study of blood T cell repertoires in COVID-19 (dated by TCRdb to 2020 to 2021). The study in broad terms: The collaborator samples originated in the United States, Italy and Spain and spanned the acute and convalescent phases of COVID-19. The samples were drawn from the first 160 participants of the ongoing ImmuneRACE study and from over a thousand subjects provided by 6 global collaborators. Subjects who had been exposed to COVID-19, were actively infected with it, or had recovered from it provided the deeply sampled blood TCRbeta repertoires that made up the dataset. The sample metadata nearly always contained a de-identified subject ID, COVID-19 status, age in years and sex. The prospective study material was composed of cDNA or gDNA derived from T cells, B-cell-depleted T cells, or PBMCs. The repertoires were released in a freely available public database intended as a resource for research on the immune response to SARS-CoV-2. Where available, HLA class I and class II types were obtained from metadata supplied by the sample provider rather than from assay-based typing.

The full study reports these points: The quantity of clinical and demographic metadata differed by source and by participant and was supplied without curation.

Collaborating institutions collected whole blood in K2EDTA tubes following their own protocols. For TCRbeta analysis, collaborator samples were shipped as frozen whole blood, as isolated PBMCs, or as DNA extracted from either sample type. Measured from the cysteine to the phenylalanine, the CDR3 is 17 residues long. Only the CDR3 portion is preserved as DNA: 51 bases, with reading frame beginning at the first base. V was cut back by 0 bases and J by 5 bases, leaving a gap of 20 bases between them. Per the germline V gene, SGDLS is the CDR1 and YYNGEE is the CDR2. The V gene is TRBV9 and the J gene is TRBJ1-2; the D gene is perhaps TRBD1, from 6 matching bases. This clonotype originated in a man older than 75 with acute or convalescent COVID-19. The sample taken for sequencing was peripheral blood. CDR3 sequence: CASSVDLWDQGKYGYTF. Here is the DNA: TGTGCCAGCAGCGTAGACCTGTGGGATCAGGGGAAATATGGCTACACCTTC. With the portions outside the CDR3 filled from the reference TRBV9 and TRBJ1-2 genes, the complete variable region becomes DSGVTQTPKHLITATGQRVTLRCSPRSGDLSVYWYQQSLDQGLQFLIQYYNGEERAKGNILERFSAQQFPDLHSELNLSSLELGDSALYFCASSVDLWDQGKYGYTFGSGTRLTVV.